This T cell receptor (beta chain) was documented in a study of graft-versus-host responses after intestinal transplantation. Germline lookup yields CDR1 SGHDT and CDR2 YYEEEE. The CDR3 consists of 18 residues. V was pared by 2 bases and J by 3 bases, with 12 bases of the junction left unmatched. The method was immunoSEQ multiplex PCR; TCRdb's version includes in-frame clones alone and lacks a portion of them. The table has some 18,000 clones, around 38% seen once. The rearrangement links TRBV5-6 to TRBJ2-3, with 10 bases identical to TRBD2. The source of this sequence is a human patient who received an intestinal transplant. This sample comprised alloreactive CD4+ T cells from a mixed lymphocyte reaction culture, obtained before intestinal transplant. Subset given: CFSE-low proliferating T cells sorted from roughly 6-day pre-transplant mixed lymphocyte reaction (GvH or HvG direction). CDR3 residues: CASSFPSLSGGATDTQYF. DNA of the CDR3: TGTGCCAGCAGCTTTCCCTCCCTAAGCGGGGGGGCGACAGATACGCAGTATTTT.